The 15 T cell receptor beta chains reported below all come from one sample, sequenced in a study of blood T cell repertoires in COVID-19. Profiled with immunoSEQ multiplex PCR; TCRdb holds only in-frame clones, not every one. Of about 120,000 clones in the sample, around three quarters were seen once. What was sequenced was peripheral blood. The receptors stem from a middle-aged man with active or convalescent COVID-19.

This chain connects TRBV19 to TRBJ1-1; a possible D gene is TRBD1 (5 bases). Trimming removed 5 bases at V and 5 bases at J, with 18 bases between. The CDR3 covers 15 residues. Germline V gene sequence: CDR1 LNHDA, CDR2 SQIVND (reference sequence). This CDR3 is CASSRTLTMRTEAFF. The CDR3 DNA follows: TGTGCCAGTAGTCGGACACTCACTATGAGGACTGAAGCTTTCTTT.

This chain joins TRBV7-9 and TRBJ1-1; a weak D match, TRBD1 (5 bases). The V and J ends lost 2 bases and 6 bases respectively, with 10 bases between them. This CDR3 is built from 13 residues. Germline V CDR1 and CDR2: SEHNR, FQNEAQ (reference sequence). The CDR3 DNA reads TGTGCCAGCAGCTTAACGGGGGAGTCTGAAGCTTTCTTT. Protein product: CASSLTGESEAFF.

The rearrangement uses TRBV27 and TRBJ2-5; unclear D gene. The CDR3 totals 13 residues. With 3 bases removed from V and 5 bases from J, the gap between germline ends came to 10 bases. The germline V gene encodes CDR1 MNHEY and CDR2 SMNVEV (reference sequence). CDR3 sequence: CASSFDPRETQYF. DNA of the CDR3: TGTGCCAGCAGTTTCGACCCGCGGGAGACCCAGTACTTC.

This clone was observed a few times. The chain couples TRBV5-3 to TRBJ1-5; TRBD1 might be the D (6 bases). TRBV5-3 is sorted into the ORF group, with uncertain function. Between the trimmed V and J ends, which lost 0 bases and 5 bases, there was a span of 12 bases. CDR3 length: 15 amino acids. The CDR3 here is CARSLAGQIYQPQHF. The DNA of the CDR3 is TGTGCCAGAAGCTTGGCGGGACAAATCTATCAGCCCCAGCATTTT.

Comments on this clone: The sample carries other DNA sequences with the same CDR3. The rearrangement joins TRBV6-5 to TRBJ1-2, with 10 bases that match TRBD1. CDR1 MNHEY and CDR2 SVGAGI come from the germline V gene. CDR3 size: 13 residues. V dropped 6 bases and J dropped 6; count of bases not matched to a gene: 4. DNA of the CDR3: TGTGCCAGCAGCCCGACAGGGGGCGATGGCTACACCTTC. This gives the protein CASSPTGGDGYTF.

Turning to this clone: The junction does not match germline at one end; this may be a read error. The chain has TRBV28 and TRBJ2-7; a possible D gene is TRBD2 (7 bases). The CDR3 is made up of 12 amino acids. Germline CDR1 and CDR2: MDHEN and SYDVKM. CDR3 in DNA: TGTGCCAGCAGTTCACACAGGGTGCGGGAGCACTTC. Translating gives CASSSHRVREHF.

This chain links TRBV5-5 with TRBJ1-4; D possibly corresponds to TRBD1 (6 bases). This CDR3 has 17 residues. The V end lost 3 bases, the J end lost 7 bases, and 22 bases lay between the germline ends. The germline V gene encodes CDR1 SGHKS and CDR2 YYEKEE (reference sequence). The CDR3 bases are TGTGCCAGCAGCTCGAATTATATGACAGGCGCCGGTGAAAAACTGTTTTTT. Translation: CASSSNYMTGAGEKLFF.

This clone was recorded a few times. The V gene is TRBV6-5, the J gene TRBJ2-7, with D maybe TRBD2 (5 bases). The CDR3 contains 15 residues. Germline CDR1 MNHEY, CDR2 SVGAGI. V gave up 6 bases and J gave up 0 bases, with 15 bases separating them. The CDR3 DNA reads as TGTGCCAGCAGACCCGCCCTGGGGAGCTCCTACGAGCAGTACTTC. Amino acids: CASRPALGSSYEQYF.

The V gene is TRBV3-1 (or the pseudogene TRBV3-2), the J gene TRBJ2-5; the D is unclear. The CDR3 sequence is 8 residues long. V gave up 11 bases and J gave up 11 bases, with 9 bases separating them. Per the germline V gene, CDR1 is LGHDT and CDR2 is YNNKEL (reference sequence). This chain's CDR3 is CALGGQYF. CDR3 sequence (DNA): TGTGCCCTAGGTGGGCAGTACTTC.

The V call is TRBV19, the J call TRBJ1-5, with a possible D match to TRBD1 (6 bases). V was trimmed by 5 bases and J by 5 bases, leaving 22 bases between them. The CDR3 spans 17 residues. Looked up from germline, CDR1 is LNHDA and CDR2 is SQIVND (reference sequence). DNA of the CDR3: TGTGCCAGTAGTGCCGCGCCGGGACAACAAAGCGATCAGCCCCAGCATTTT. This codes for CASSAAPGQQSDQPQHF.

The chain carries TRBV29-1 and TRBJ2-3; 9 bases map to TRBD2. V shed 4 bases, J shed 5 bases, and the junction held 7 bases outside the gene matches. Germline V gives CDR1 SQVTM, CDR2 ANQGSEA. The CDR3 contains 14 residues. In DNA form, the CDR3 reads TGCAGCGTTGTTCTAGCGGGGTCCCTAGATACGCAGTATTTT. It specifies CSVVLAGSLDTQYF.

This CDR3 reads CASSMGLLYTF. CDR3 nucleotide sequence: TGTGCCAGTAGTATGGGACTCCTTTACACCTTC. V usage is TRBV19 and J usage is TRBJ1-2; TRBD1 is a possible D gene (5 bases). Trimming took off 3 bases at V and 11 bases at J, with 10 bases between the two ends. This CDR3 region has 11 residues. Germline assignment: CDR1 LNHDA and CDR2 SQIVND (reference sequence).

This chain joins TRBV3-1 (or the pseudogene TRBV3-2) and TRBJ1-6, with a possible D match to TRBD1 (6 bases). Trimming stripped 2 bases from V and 4 bases from J, with 9 bases between. The CDR3 has 15 amino acids. Germline CDR1 reads LGHDT; CDR2 reads YNNKEL (reference sequence). CDR3: CASSQPQGYNSPLHF. CDR3 DNA: TGTGCCAGCAGCCAACCACAGGGATATAATTCACCCCTCCACTTT.

The V gene is TRBV5-1, the J gene TRBJ2-1, with 8 bases fitting TRBD2. The trim removed 4 bases at V and 0 bases at J, leaving 3 bases unmatched. CDR3 size: 15 residues. Germline CDR1 is SGHRS and CDR2 is YFSETQ. CDR3 DNA: TGCGCCAGCAGCCCGGGGGGGAGCTCCTACAATGAGCAGTTCTTC. Translated, it gives CASSPGGSSYNEQFF.

The J gene is TRBJ2-7, the V gene TRBV4-1; tentative D call: TRBD1 (6 bases). The germline CDR1 and CDR2 sequences are MGHRA and YSYEKL. The CDR3 is 16 amino acids. V was shortened by 6 bases and J by 2 bases, with 20 bases between the two germline ends. For the CDR3, the DNA is TGCGCCAGCAGTCACTCCGCGACAGGTTCAACCTACGAGCAGTACTTC. Protein product: CASSHSATGSTYEQYF.